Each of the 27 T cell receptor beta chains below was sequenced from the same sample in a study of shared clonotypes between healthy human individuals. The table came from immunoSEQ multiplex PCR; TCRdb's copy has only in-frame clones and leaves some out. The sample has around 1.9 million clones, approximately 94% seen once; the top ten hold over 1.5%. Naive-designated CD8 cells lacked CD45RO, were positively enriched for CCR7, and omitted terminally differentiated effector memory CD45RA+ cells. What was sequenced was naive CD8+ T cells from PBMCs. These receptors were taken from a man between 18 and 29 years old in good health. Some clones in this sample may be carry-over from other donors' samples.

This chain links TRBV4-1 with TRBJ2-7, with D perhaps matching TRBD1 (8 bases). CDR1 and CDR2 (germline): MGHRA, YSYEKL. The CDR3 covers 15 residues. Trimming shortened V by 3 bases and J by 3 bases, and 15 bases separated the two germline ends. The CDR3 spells CASSQIQGGNYEQYF. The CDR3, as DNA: TGCGCCAGCAGCCAGATACAGGGGGGGAACTACGAGCAGTACTTC.

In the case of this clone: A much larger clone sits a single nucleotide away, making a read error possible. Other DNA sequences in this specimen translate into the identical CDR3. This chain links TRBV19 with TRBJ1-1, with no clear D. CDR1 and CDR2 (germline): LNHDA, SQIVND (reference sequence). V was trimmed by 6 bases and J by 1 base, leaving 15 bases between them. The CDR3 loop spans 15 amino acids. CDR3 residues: CASSAASSPNTEAFF. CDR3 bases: TGTGCCAGTAGCGCCGCCTCCTCGCCGAACACTGAAGCTTTCTTT.

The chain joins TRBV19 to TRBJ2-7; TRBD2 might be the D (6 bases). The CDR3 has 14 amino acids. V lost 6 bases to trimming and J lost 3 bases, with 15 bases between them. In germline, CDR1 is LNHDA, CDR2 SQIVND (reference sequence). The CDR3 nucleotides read TGTGCCAGTAGCCTCGGGGGAGGCCACTACGAGCAGTACTTC. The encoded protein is CASSLGGGHYEQYF.

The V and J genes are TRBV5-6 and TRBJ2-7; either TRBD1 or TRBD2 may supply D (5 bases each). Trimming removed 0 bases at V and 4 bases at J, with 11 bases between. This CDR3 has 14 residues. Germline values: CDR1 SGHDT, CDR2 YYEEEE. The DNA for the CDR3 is TGTGCCAGCAGCTTGGTGGGGACCCTTTACGAGCAGTACTTC. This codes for CASSLVGTLYEQYF.

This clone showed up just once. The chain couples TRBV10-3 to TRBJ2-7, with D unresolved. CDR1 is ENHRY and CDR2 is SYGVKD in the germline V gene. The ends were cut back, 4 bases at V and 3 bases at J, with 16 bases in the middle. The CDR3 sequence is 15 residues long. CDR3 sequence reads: CAISAGLGSLYEQYF. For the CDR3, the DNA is TGTGCCATCAGTGCTGGGTTGGGTAGCCTCTACGAGCAGTACTTC.

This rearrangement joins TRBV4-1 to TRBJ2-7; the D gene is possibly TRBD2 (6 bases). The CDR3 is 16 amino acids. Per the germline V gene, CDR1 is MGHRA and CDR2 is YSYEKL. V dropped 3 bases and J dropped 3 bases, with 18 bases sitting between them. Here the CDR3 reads CASSHLRAMEGYEQYF. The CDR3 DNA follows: TGCGCCAGCAGCCATCTCCGAGCGATGGAGGGCTACGAGCAGTACTTC.

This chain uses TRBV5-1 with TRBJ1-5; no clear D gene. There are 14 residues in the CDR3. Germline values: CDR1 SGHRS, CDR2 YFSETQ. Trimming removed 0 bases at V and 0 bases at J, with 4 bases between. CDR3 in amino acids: CASSLDYSNQPQHF. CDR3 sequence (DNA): TGCGCCAGCAGCTTGGATTATAGCAATCAGCCCCAGCATTTT.

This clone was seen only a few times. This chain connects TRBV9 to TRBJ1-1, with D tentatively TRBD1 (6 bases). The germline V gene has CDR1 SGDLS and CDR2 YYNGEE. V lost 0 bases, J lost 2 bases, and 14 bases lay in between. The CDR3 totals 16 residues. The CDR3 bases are TGTGCCAGCAGCGTAGGGGTCCAGGACAGAAACACTGAAGCTTTCTTT. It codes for CASSVGVQDRNTEAFF.

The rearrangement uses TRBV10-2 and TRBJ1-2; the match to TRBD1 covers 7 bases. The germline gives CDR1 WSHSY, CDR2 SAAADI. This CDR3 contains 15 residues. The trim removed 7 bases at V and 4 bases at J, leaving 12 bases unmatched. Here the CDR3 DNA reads TGCGCCAGCACCCTGGGACAGCCTTCAATCTATGGCTACACCTTC. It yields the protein CASTLGQPSIYGYTF.

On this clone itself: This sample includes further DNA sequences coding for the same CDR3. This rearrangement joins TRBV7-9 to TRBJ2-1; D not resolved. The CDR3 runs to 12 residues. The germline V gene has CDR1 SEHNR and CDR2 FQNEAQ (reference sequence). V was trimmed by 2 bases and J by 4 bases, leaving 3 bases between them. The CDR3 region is CASSLRYNEQFF. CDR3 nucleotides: TGTGCCAGCAGCTTACGGTACAATGAGCAGTTCTTC. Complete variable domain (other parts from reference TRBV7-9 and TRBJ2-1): DTGVSQNPRHKITKRGQNVTFRCDPISEHNRLYWYRQTLGQGPEFLTYFQNEAQLEKSRLLSDRFSAERPKGSFSTLEIQRTEQGDSAMYLCASSLRYNEQFFGPGTRLTVL.

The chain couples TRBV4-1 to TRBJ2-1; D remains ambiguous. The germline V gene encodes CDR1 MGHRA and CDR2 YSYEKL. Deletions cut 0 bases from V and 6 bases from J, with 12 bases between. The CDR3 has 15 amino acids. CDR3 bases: TGCGCCAGCAGCCAAGAGTTAGGGCACGGCAATGAGCAGTTCTTC. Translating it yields CASSQELGHGNEQFF.

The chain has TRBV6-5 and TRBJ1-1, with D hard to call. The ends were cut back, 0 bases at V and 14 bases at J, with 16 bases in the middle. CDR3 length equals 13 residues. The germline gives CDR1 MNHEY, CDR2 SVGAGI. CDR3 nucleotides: TGTGCCAGCAGTTACTCGGAGACCGCCCTCGGCTTCTTT. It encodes CASSYSETALGFF.

CDR3 amino acids: CASSLSSGGFLPEQYF. The CDR3 DNA reads TGTGCCAGCAGTTTATCATCTGGCGGGTTTCTACCCGAGCAGTACTTC. The chain uses TRBV27 and TRBJ2-5, with D perhaps matching TRBD2 (5 bases). The J call is in doubt because the DNA end fits TRBJ2-7 better. Germline V CDR1 and CDR2: MNHEY, SMNVEV (reference sequence). The CDR3 consists of 16 residues.

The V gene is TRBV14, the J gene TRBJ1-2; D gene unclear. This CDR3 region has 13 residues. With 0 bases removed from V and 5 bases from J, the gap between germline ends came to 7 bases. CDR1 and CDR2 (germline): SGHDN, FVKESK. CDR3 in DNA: TGTGCCAGCAGCCAAGAACATACTTATGGCTACACCTTC. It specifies CASSQEHTYGYTF.

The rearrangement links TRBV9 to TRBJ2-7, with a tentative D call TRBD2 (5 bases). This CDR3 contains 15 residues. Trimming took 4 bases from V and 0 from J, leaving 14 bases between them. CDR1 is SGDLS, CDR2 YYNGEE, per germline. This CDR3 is CASSPAAETSYEQYF. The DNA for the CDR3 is TGTGCCAGCAGCCCAGCAGCGGAAACCTCCTACGAGCAGTACTTC.

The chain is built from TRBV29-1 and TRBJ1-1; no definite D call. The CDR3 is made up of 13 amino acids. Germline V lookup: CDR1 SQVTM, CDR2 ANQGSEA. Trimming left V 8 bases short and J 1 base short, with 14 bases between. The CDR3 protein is CSSRGGSNTEAFF. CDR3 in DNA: TGCAGCTCCCGCGGCGGTTCGAACACTGAAGCTTTCTTT.

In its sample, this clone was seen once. CDR3 loop: CASSFSRTGGVDTEAFF. For the CDR3, the DNA is TGTGCCAGCAGTTTCTCGAGGACAGGGGGCGTAGACACTGAAGCTTTCTTT. The V and J genes are TRBV27 and TRBJ1-1, with 11 bases identical to TRBD1. Losses at the gene ends were 3 bases for V and 3 bases for J; bases not matched to a gene: 9. This CDR3 spans 17 amino acids. From germline, CDR1 is MNHEY and CDR2 SMNVEV (reference sequence).

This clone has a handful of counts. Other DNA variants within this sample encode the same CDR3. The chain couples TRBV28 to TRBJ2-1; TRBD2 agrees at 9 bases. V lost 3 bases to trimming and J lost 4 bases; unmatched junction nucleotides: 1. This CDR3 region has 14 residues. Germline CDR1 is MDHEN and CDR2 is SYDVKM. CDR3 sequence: CASSLAGGYNEQFF. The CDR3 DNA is TGTGCCAGCAGTTTGGCGGGAGGGTACAATGAGCAGTTCTTC.

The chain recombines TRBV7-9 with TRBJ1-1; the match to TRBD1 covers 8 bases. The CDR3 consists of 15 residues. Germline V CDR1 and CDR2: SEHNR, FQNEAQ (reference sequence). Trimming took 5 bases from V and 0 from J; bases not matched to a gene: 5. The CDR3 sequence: CASSHRTGLNTEAFF. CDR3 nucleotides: TGTGCCAGCAGCCACCGGACAGGGCTGAACACTGAAGCTTTCTTT. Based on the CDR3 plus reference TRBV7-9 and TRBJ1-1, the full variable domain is DTGVSQNPRHKITKRGQNVTFRCDPISEHNRLYWYRQTLGQGPEFLTYFQNEAQLEKSRLLSDRFSAERPKGSFSTLEIQRTEQGDSAMYLCASSHRTGLNTEAFFGQGTRLTVV.

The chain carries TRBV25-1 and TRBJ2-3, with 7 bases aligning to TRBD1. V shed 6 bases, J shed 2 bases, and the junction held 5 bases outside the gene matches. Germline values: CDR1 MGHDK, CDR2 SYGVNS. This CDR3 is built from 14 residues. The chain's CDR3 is CASSPGQYTDTQYF. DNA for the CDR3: TGTGCCAGCAGCCCGGGACAGTACACAGATACGCAGTATTTT.

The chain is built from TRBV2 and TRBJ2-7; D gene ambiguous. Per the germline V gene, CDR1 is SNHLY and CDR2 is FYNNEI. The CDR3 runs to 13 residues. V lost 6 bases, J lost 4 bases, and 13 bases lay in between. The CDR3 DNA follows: TGTGCCAGCAGGTCGACTTCAAGTTACGAGCAGTACTTC. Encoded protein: CASRSTSSYEQYF.

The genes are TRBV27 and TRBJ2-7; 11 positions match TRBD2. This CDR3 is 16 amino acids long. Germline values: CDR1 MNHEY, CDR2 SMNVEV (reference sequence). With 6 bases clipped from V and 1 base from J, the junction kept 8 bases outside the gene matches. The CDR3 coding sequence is TGTGCCAGCAGACTAGCGGGAGATGCTTTGTCCTACGAGCAGTACTTC. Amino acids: CASRLAGDALSYEQYF.

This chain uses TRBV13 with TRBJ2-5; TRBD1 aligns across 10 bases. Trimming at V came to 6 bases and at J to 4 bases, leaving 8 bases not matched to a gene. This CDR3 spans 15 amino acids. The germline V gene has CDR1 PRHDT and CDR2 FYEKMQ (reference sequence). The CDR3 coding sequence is TGTGCCAGCAGGACAGGGGGCGCAATTTCAGAGACCCAGTACTTC. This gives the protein CASRTGGAISETQYF.

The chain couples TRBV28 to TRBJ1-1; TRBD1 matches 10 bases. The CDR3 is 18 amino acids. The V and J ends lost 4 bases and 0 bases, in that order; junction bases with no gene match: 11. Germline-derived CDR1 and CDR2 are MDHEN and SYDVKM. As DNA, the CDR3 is TGTGCCAGCAGTTCTAACCATCGACAGGGGGCTATGAACACTGAAGCTTTCTTT. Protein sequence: CASSSNHRQGAMNTEAFF.

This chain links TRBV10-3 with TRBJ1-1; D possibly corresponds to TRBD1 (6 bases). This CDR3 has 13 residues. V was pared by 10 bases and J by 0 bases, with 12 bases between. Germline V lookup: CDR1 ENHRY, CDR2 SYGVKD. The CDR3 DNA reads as TGTGCCACCCGGACAGTCTTGAACACTGAAGCTTTCTTT. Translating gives CATRTVLNTEAFF.

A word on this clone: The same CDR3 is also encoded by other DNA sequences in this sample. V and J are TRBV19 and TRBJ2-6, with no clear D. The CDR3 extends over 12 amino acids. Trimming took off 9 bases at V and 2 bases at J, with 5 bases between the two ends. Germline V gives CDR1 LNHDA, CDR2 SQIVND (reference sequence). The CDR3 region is CASRTGANVLTF. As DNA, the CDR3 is TGTGCCAGCAGGACTGGGGCCAACGTCCTGACTTTC.

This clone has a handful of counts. The CDR3 DNA reads as TGTGCCAGCAGTGACCCTTCCAGGGTTCAGCCCCAGCATTTT. Protein product: CASSDPSRVQPQHF. V usage is TRBV6-1 and J usage is TRBJ1-5, with D possibly TRBD1 on 5 matching bases. The CDR3 totals 14 residues. From germline, CDR1 is MNHNS and CDR2 SASEGT. Deletions cut 3 bases from V and 6 bases from J, with 12 bases between.